This TCR beta chain appears in the sequencing data of a study of CD8+ T cells in alopecia areata. Germline V gene lookup returns CDR1 SEHNR and CDR2 FQNEAQ (reference sequence). The CDR3 consists of 16 residues. Trimming took 4 bases from V and 7 from J; bases not matched to a gene: 11. Treatment described: oral pan-JAK inhibitor, 5-10 mg twice daily. Sequencing templates came from extracted RNA that was reverse transcribed into cDNA. Libraries were prepared by immunoSEQ multiplex PCR; TCRdb keeps only in-frame clonotypes and omits some of them. The table records fewer than 250,000 clones, around 56% of them present only once.

The chain combines TRBV7-9 with TRBJ1-5; 9 positions agree with TRBD1. This receptor was obtained from a human donor with alopecia areata. Sample: CD4+ T cells sorted from blood, taken at week 4, from a patient treated with tofacitinib. CDR3 in amino acids: CASSSSQGQGRQPQHF. The CDR3 nucleotides read TGTGCCAGCAGCTCCTCCCAGGGACAGGGAAGGCAGCCCCAGCATTTT.